The present T cell receptor beta chain was sequenced within a study of cytomegalovirus exposure and HLA in healthy donors. Germline V gene lookup returns CDR1 MDHEN and CDR2 SYDVKM. Trimming removed 3 bases at V and 2 bases at J, with 8 bases between. The CDR3 sequence is 13 residues long. Remarks on this clone: The target antigen is unknown.

Primers included in the PCR were 60 Vbeta and 13 Jbeta primers. The data were produced by immunoSEQ multiplex PCR, yet TCRdb's version contains in-frame clones alone and is incomplete. This table has about 160,000 clones, around three quarters appearing once. Study observations and caveats: According to the study, roughly 160 TCR beta chains were cytomegalovirus-associated.

The genes are TRBV28 and TRBJ2-7; D is undetermined. The source of this sequence is a man aged 50-60 years in good health and CMV-seropositive. Sequencing was performed on PBMCs. CDR3 residues: CASSLGSPYEQYF. The CDR3 bases are TGTGCCAGCAGTTTGGGCTCACCCTACGAGCAGTACTTC.